This entry lists 22 T cell receptor beta chains sequenced from one sample in a study of control samples from healthy donors and cancer patients. The assay was immunoSEQ multiplex PCR, and TCRdb's table has in-frame clones only and misses some. The table records about 140,000 clones, roughly 94% of them present only once. Sequenced input: blood. The receptors come from a man aged 40-49 years in good health.

This chain joins TRBV7-6 and TRBJ2-3; D is perhaps TRBD2 (7 bases). Germline lookup yields CDR1 SGHVS and CDR2 FNYEAQ. Trimming left V 4 bases short and J 8 bases short, with 28 bases between. CDR3 length: 18 amino acids. The CDR3 here is CASSSTPSLGGGPGTQYF. CDR3 coding DNA: TGTGCCAGCAGCTCCACCCCCAGTTTGGGGGGGGGCCCGGGTACGCAGTATTTT. Filled out from reference TRBV7-6 and TRBJ2-3, the complete variable domain reads GAGVSQSPRYKVTKRGQDVALRCDPISGHVSLYWYRQALGQGPEFLTYFNYEAQQDKSGLPNDRFSAERPEGSISTLTIQRTEQRDSAMYRCASSSTPSLGGGPGTQYFGPGTRLTVL.

This chain joins TRBV4-1 and TRBJ2-7; 7 bases are shared with TRBD2. Germline loops: CDR1 MGHRA, CDR2 YSYEKL. Germline trimming cut 0 bases from V and 8 bases from J; bases unmatched to any gene: 13. The CDR3 contains 16 residues. The CDR3 loop reads CASSQEGYRSGGKQYF. The CDR3 nucleotides are TGCGCCAGCAGCCAAGAAGGTTACCGGTCGGGGGGAAAGCAGTACTTC.

This clone was observed a few times. This sequence joins TRBV7-9 and TRBJ2-2; D might be TRBD1 (6 bases). The CDR3 loop spans 14 amino acids. CDR1 is SEHNR and CDR2 is FQNEAQ in the germline V gene (reference sequence). V gave up 5 bases and J gave up 4 bases, with 11 bases separating them. The CDR3 DNA follows: TGTGCCAGCAGCCCGGACAGCTTCACCGGGGAGCTGTTTTTT. It specifies CASSPDSFTGELFF.

CDR3 sequence (DNA): TGCAGCGTTGAGGTCAACGGGAGGCGAGGGGGGACCCAGTACTTC. This translates into CSVEVNGRRGGTQYF. The V and J genes are TRBV29-1 and TRBJ2-5, with D maybe TRBD2 (7 bases). This CDR3 has 15 amino acids. From germline, CDR1 is SQVTM and CDR2 ANQGSEA. Trimming removed 3 bases at V and 7 bases at J, with 21 bases between.

This CDR3 reads CASSGQGSNQPQHF. CDR3 nucleotides: TGTGCCAGTAGCGGACAGGGAAGCAATCAGCCCCAGCATTTT. The chain combines TRBV19 with TRBJ1-5, with 8 nucleotides matching TRBD1. Germline V CDR1 and CDR2: LNHDA, SQIVND (reference sequence). Losses at the gene ends were 6 bases for V and 1 base for J; bases not matched to a gene: 2. The CDR3 has 14 amino acids. The complete variable domain, with remaining parts taken from reference TRBV19 and TRBJ1-5, reads DGGITQSPKYLFRKEGQNVTLSCEQNLNHDAMYWYRQDPGQGLRLIYYSQIVNDFQKGDIAEGYSVSREKKESFPLTVTSAQKNPTAFYLCASSGQGSNQPQHFGDGTRLSIL.

V and J are TRBV12-3 or TRBV12-4 and TRBJ1-1; no firm D call. The CDR3 consists of 13 residues. V gave up 7 bases and J gave up 7 bases, with 16 bases separating them. The CDR3 protein is CASNPGGPDEAFF. CDR3 DNA: TGTGCCAGCAACCCCGGAGGGCCCGATGAAGCTTTCTTT.

CDR3 sequence: CATSRGQPPYEQYF. The CDR3 DNA reads as TGTGCCACCAGCAGAGGCCAGCCCCCCTACGAGCAGTACTTC. This chain links TRBV15 with TRBJ2-7; no firm D call. The CDR3 is 14 amino acids. CDR1 and CDR2 from the germline V gene are LNHNV and YYDKDF (reference sequence). V was cut by 1 base and J by 2 bases, with 9 bases left in between.

This clone has a single count. This chain joins TRBV29-1 and TRBJ1-2; the match to TRBD1 covers 9 bases. Germline V gene data show CDR1 as SQVTM and CDR2 as ANQGSEA. The CDR3 consists of 12 residues. With 6 bases clipped from V and 8 bases from J, the junction kept 7 bases outside the gene matches. CDR3 nucleotides: TGCAGCGTACAACAGGGGGCTATCGGCTACACCTTC. Protein product: CSVQQGAIGYTF.

The chain combines TRBV9 with TRBJ2-7; 7 bases align to TRBD1. This CDR3 is built from 16 residues. The germline V gene has CDR1 SGDLS and CDR2 YYNGEE. The trim removed 3 bases at V and 2 bases at J, leaving 11 bases unmatched. CDR3 in amino acids: CASSEEGQEIPYEQYF. CDR3 sequence (DNA): TGTGCCAGCAGCGAGGAAGGACAGGAGATACCCTACGAGCAGTACTTC. Full variable domain (remainder filled in from reference TRBV9 and TRBJ2-7): DSGVTQTPKHLITATGQRVTLRCSPRSGDLSVYWYQQSLDQGLQFLIQYYNGEERAKGNILERFSAQQFPDLHSELNLSSLELGDSALYFCASSEEGQEIPYEQYFGPGTRLTVT.

The chain recombines TRBV7-9 with TRBJ1-2, with TRBD1 as a possible D gene (6 bases). The CDR3 spans 16 residues. Germline CDR1 and CDR2: SEHNR and FQNEAQ (reference sequence). Trimming removed 5 bases at V and 2 bases at J, with 18 bases between. Here the CDR3 reads CASSPHGGRENYGYTF. Here the CDR3 DNA reads TGTGCCAGCAGCCCACACGGGGGGCGGGAGAACTATGGCTACACCTTC.

This sequence joins TRBV21-1 and TRBJ2-1; the D call in the table, TRBD2, was not verified against the DNA. TRBV21-1 is a recognized pseudogene. This CDR3 has 16 amino acids. DNA of the CDR3: TGTGCCAGCAGCAAAGCTGGGGTAGCGGGGGACAATGAGCAGTTCTTC. It translates to CASSKAGVAGDNEQFF.

The CDR3 DNA is TGTGCCAGCAGCCACCTGGGGGATGCTAATGAAAAACTGTTTTTT. It yields the protein CASSHLGDANEKLFF. V gene TRBV14 combines with J gene TRBJ1-4; D perhaps matches TRBD1 (5 bases). The germline CDR1 and CDR2 sequences are SGHDN and FVKESK. The germline V and J ends were trimmed by 3 bases and 3 bases, with 11 bases remaining between them. The CDR3 length is 15 residues.

V is TRBV9 and J is TRBJ2-1; 10 bases are a match to TRBD2. With 0 bases clipped from V and 8 bases from J, the junction kept 8 bases outside the gene matches. The CDR3 spans 16 residues. Germline CDR1 and CDR2: SGDLS and YYNGEE. The CDR3 loop reads CASSVDSSGGRDEQFF. The CDR3 DNA follows: TGTGCCAGCAGCGTAGATTCTAGCGGGGGTCGCGATGAGCAGTTCTTC.

This chain connects TRBV29-1 to TRBJ1-5, with 9 bases matching TRBD1. J lost 6 bases, V lost 1 base, and 4 bases had no gene match. This CDR3 is 14 amino acids long. Germline V lookup: CDR1 SQVTM, CDR2 ANQGSEA. CDR3 sequence: CSVEGTGVGQPQHF. The CDR3 DNA follows: TGCAGCGTTGAAGGGACAGGGGTTGGTCAGCCCCAGCATTTT.

V usage is TRBV21-1 and J usage is TRBJ1-2; the DNA was not compared with TRBD1, the D call given in the table. TRBV21-1 is a listed pseudogene. The CDR3 has 16 amino acids. The CDR3 nucleotides read TGTGCCAGCAGCAAAACAGGCGCAGGGGAGAACTATGGCTACACCTTC. Protein product: CASSKTGAGENYGYTF.

The V gene is TRBV11-2, the J gene TRBJ2-3; the match to TRBD2 covers 9 bases. V shed 5 bases, J shed 1 base, and the junction held 4 bases outside the gene matches. Looked up from germline, CDR1 is SGHAT and CDR2 is FQNNGV. This CDR3 is 15 amino acids long. The CDR3 region is CASSTPSGGTDTQYF. The CDR3 coding sequence is TGTGCCAGCAGCACCCCTAGCGGGGGCACAGATACGCAGTATTTT.

The chain combines TRBV18 with TRBJ2-1, with D unclear. Germline CDR1 KGHSH, CDR2 LQKENI. The CDR3 is 16 residues long. V was shortened by 1 base and J by 1 base, with 11 bases between the two germline ends. This chain's CDR3 is CASSPLLEGSYNEQFF. The CDR3 DNA reads TGTGCCAGCTCACCACTTTTAGAAGGATCCTACAATGAGCAGTTCTTC.

The chain recombines TRBV5-6 with TRBJ1-1; possible D gene TRBD1, 6 bases. Trimming removed 2 bases at V and 6 bases at J, with 11 bases between. Germline CDR1 SGHDT, CDR2 YYEEEE. This CDR3 is built from 13 residues. The CDR3 DNA is TGTGCCAGCAGCTTAGGGGGAATCGCTGAAGCTTTCTTT. Translating gives CASSLGGIAEAFF.

The V call is TRBV13, the J call TRBJ2-2, with D hard to call. With 5 bases removed from V and 3 bases from J, the gap between germline ends came to 16 bases. CDR1 and CDR2 (germline): PRHDT, FYEKMQ (reference sequence). This CDR3 has 16 residues. DNA of the CDR3: TGTGCCAGCAGCAAGGGATCTCTCTCGTACACCGGGGAGCTGTTTTTT. It codes for CASSKGSLSYTGELFF.

CDR3: CASSQGDRSSYNEQFF. The DNA for the CDR3 is TGTGCCAGCAGCCAGGGCGACAGGAGCTCCTACAATGAGCAGTTCTTC. The chain is built from TRBV14 and TRBJ2-1; D is perhaps TRBD1 (6 bases). Looked up from germline, CDR1 is SGHDN and CDR2 is FVKESK. The V and J ends lost 3 bases and 0 bases respectively, with 12 bases between them. This CDR3 is 16 amino acids long.

V and J are TRBV11-2 and TRBJ2-7, with 10 bases fitting TRBD2. V shed 5 bases, J shed 2 bases, and the junction held 6 bases outside the gene matches. This CDR3 is built from 15 residues. CDR1 and CDR2 from the germline V gene are SGHAT and FQNNGV. DNA for the CDR3: TGTGCCAGCAGCGATCTAGCGGGGGTCCCCTACGAGCAGTACTTC. It encodes CASSDLAGVPYEQYF.

This rearrangement joins TRBV5-4 to TRBJ1-2; D not certain. V lost 1 base to trimming and J lost 6 bases, with 13 bases between them. This CDR3 has 14 amino acids. The germline gives CDR1 SGHNT, CDR2 YYREEE (reference sequence). The CDR3 DNA reads TGTGCCAGCAGCTTGCCCCTCCCCTCGGATGGCTACACCTTC. Protein sequence: CASSLPLPSDGYTF.